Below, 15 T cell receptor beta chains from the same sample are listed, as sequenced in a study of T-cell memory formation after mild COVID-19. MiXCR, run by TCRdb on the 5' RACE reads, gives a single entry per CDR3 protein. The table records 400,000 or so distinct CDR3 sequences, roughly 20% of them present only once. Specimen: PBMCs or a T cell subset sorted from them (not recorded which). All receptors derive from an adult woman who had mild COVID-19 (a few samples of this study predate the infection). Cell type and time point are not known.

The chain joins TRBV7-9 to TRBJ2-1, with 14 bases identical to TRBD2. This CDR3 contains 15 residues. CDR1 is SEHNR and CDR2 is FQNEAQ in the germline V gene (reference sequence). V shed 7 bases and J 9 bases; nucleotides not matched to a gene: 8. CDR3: CASNLGLAGDREQFF. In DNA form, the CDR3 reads TGTGCCAGCAACTTGGGACTAGCGGGGGACCGTGAGCAGTTCTTC.

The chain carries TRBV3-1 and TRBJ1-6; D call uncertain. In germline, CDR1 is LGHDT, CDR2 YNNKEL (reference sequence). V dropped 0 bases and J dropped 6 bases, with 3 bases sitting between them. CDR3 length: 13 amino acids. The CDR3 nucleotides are TGTGCCAGCAGCCAAGAAGGTAATTCACCCCTCCACTTT. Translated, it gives CASSQEGNSPLHF. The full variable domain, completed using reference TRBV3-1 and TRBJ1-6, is DTAVSQTPKYLVTQMGNDKSIKCEQNLGHDTMYWYKQDSKKFLKIMFSYNNKELIINETVPNRFSPKSPDKAHLNLHINSLELGDSAVYFCASSQEGNSPLHFGNGTRLTVT.

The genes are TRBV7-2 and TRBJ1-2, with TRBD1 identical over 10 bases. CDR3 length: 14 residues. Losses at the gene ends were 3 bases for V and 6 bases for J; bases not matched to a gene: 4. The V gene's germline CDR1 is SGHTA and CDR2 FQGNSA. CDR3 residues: CASSFLGTGDGYTF. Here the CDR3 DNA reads TGTGCCAGCAGCTTCCTCGGGACAGGGGATGGCTACACCTTC.

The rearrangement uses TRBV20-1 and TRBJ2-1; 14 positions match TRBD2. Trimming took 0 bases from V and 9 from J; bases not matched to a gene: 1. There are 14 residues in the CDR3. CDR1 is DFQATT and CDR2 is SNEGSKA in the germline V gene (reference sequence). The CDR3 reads CSARETSGGAEQFF. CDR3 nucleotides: TGCAGTGCTAGAGAGACTAGCGGGGGGGCTGAGCAGTTCTTC.

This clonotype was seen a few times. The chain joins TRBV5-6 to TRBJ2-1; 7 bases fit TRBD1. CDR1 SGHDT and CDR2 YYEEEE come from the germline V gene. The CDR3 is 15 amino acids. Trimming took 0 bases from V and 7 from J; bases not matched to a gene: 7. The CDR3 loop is CASSLVEIQGNEQFF. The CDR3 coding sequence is TGTGCCAGCAGCTTGGTTGAGATACAGGGGAATGAGCAGTTCTTC.

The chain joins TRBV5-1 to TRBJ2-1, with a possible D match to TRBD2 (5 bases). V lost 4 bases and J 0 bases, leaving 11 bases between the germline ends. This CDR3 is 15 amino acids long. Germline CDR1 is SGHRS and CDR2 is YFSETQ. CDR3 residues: CASSPSYSSYNEQFF. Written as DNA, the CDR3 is TGCGCCAGCAGCCCTAGCTACAGCTCCTACAATGAGCAGTTCTTC.

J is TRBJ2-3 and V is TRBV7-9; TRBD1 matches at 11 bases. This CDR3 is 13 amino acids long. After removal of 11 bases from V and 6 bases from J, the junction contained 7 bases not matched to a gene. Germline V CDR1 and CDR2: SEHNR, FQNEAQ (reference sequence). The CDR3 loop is CAAGQGASDTQYF. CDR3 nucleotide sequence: TGTGCCGCCGGACAGGGGGCGTCGGATACGCAGTATTTT.

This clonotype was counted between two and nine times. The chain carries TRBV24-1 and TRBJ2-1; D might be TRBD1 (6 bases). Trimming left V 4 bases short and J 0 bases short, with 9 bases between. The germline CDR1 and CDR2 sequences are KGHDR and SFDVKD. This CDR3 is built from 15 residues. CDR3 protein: CATSERGSSYNEQFF. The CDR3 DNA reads TGTGCCACCAGTGAGAGGGGGAGCTCCTACAATGAGCAGTTCTTC.

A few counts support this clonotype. CDR3 DNA: TGTGCCACCAGCAGAGCAACGTCTGGAAACACCATATATTTT. The encoded protein is CATSRATSGNTIYF. The genes are TRBV15 and TRBJ1-3, with D hard to call. This CDR3 comprises 14 residues. In germline, CDR1 is LNHNV, CDR2 YYDKDF (reference sequence). V shed 1 base and J shed 1 base, with 5 bases lying between them.

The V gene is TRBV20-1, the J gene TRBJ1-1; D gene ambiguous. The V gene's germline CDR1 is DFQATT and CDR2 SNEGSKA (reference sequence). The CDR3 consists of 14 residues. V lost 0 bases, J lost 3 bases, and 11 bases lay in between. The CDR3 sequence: CSARDAGWHTEAFF. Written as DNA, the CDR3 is TGCAGTGCTAGAGATGCGGGGTGGCACACTGAAGCTTTCTTT.

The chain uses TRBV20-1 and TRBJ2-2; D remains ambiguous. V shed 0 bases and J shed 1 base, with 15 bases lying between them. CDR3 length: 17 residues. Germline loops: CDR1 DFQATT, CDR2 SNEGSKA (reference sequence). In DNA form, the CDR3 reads TGCAGTGCTAGAGATGTTTATGGGGTTGAGAACACCGGGGAGCTGTTTTTT. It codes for CSARDVYGVENTGELFF.

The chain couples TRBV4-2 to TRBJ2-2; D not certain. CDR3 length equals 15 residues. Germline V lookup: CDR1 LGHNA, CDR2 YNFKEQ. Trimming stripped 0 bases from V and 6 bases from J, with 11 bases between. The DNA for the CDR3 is TGTGCCAGCAGCCAAGAGGGTGGGTTCCCCGGGGAGCTGTTTTTT. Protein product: CASSQEGGFPGELFF.

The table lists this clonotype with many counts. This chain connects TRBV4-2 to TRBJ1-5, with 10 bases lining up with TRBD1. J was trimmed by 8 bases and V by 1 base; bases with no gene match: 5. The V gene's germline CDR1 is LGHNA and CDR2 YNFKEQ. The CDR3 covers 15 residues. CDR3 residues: CASSQGQGASEPQHF. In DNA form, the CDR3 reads TGTGCCAGCAGCCAAGGACAGGGGGCGAGTGAGCCCCAGCATTTT.

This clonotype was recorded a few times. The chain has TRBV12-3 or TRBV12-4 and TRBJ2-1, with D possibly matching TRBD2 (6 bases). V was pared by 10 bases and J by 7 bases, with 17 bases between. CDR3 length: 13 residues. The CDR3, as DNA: TGTGCCACCGAGCCCCGTGGAGGGAATGAGCAGTTCTTC. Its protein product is CATEPRGGNEQFF.

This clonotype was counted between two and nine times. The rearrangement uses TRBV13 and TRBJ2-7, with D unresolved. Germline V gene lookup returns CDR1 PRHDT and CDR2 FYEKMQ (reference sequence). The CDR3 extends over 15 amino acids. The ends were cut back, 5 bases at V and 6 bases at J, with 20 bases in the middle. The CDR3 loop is CASSGQVAGSTEQYF. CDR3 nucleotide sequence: TGTGCCAGCAGCGGTCAGGTGGCCGGCTCTACCGAGCAGTACTTC.